Listed below are T cell receptor beta chains from one sample, sequenced in a study of cytomegalovirus exposure and HLA in healthy donors. Data came from immunoSEQ multiplex PCR; TCRdb stores just in-frame clones and leaves some out. The sample includes 350,000 or so clones, 86% of them seen just once. Sequenced: PBMCs. All receptors come from a young woman in good health and CMV-seronegative. Both conserved end residues are part of each CDR3. D genes are given only for firm matches. Size tells how often a clone was seen (once, few, many) or the class of an expanded clone, and some rows leave it out.

j_call clone_size d_call v_call cdr3_length cdr3_aa cdr3_nt
TRBJ1-4 NA NA TRBV14 15 CASSPRTNPSEKLFF TGTGCCAGCAGCCCCCGGACAAATCCGTCGGAAAAACTGTTTTTT
TRBJ1-5 NA NA TRBV7-2 15 CASSPQGHSNQPQHF TGTGCCAGCAGTCCCCAGGGACATAGCAATCAGCCCCAGCATTTT
TRBJ1-5 NA NA TRBV6-5 12 CASRRPRGTQHF TGTGCCAGCAGGCGTCCTCGGGGGACCCAGCATTTT
TRBJ2-3 NA NA TRBV6-6 15 CASRPQGKGTDTQYF TGTGCCAGCAGACCCCAGGGGAAGGGCACAGATACGCAGTATTTT
TRBJ1-2 few NA TRBV5-4 15 CASSRAGSRVGGYTF TGTGCCAGCAGCCGAGCCGGGTCCCGCGTTGGTGGCTACACCTTC
TRBJ2-7 once TRBD2 TRBV11-1 14 CASSGGGILYEQYF TGTGCCAGCAGCGGCGGGGGAATCCTCTACGAGCAGTACTTC
TRBJ2-3 NA NA TRBV5-4 14 CASSLAPSTDTQYF TGTGCCAGCAGCTTGGCCCCCTCCACAGATACGCAGTATTTT
TRBJ2-2 NA TRBD2 TRBV10-3 15 CAISAGTSGTGELFF TGTGCCATCAGTGCCGGGACTAGCGGGACCGGGGAGCTGTTTTTT
TRBJ2-1 NA NA TRBV5-1 13 CASSLAGNNEQFF TGCGCCAGCAGCTTGGCCGGGAACAATGAGCAGTTCTTC
TRBJ1-5 few TRBD1 TRBV5-1 18 CASSPWPTGDSKNQPQHF TGCGCCAGCAGTCCGTGGCCGACAGGGGATAGTAAAAATCAGCCCCAGCATTTT
TRBJ2-2 few NA TRBV9 12 CASSVGTGELFF TGTGCCAGCAGCGTAGGGACAGGGGAGCTGTTTTTT
TRBJ1-2 NA NA TRBV6-5 12 CASSRGAYGYTF TGTGCCAGCAGTCGTGGGGCCTATGGCTACACCTTC
TRBJ1-1 NA NA TRBV18 14 CASSPPAGKTEAFF TGTGCCAGCTCACCACCCGCAGGGAAAACTGAAGCTTTCTTT
TRBJ1-2 NA NA TRBV21-1 18 CASSKALSQGANTYGYTF TGTGCCAGCAGCAAAGCGCTGAGCCAAGGGGCAAATACCTATGGCTACACCTTC
TRBJ2-1 few TRBD2 TRBV2 15 CASSSGSGSYNEQFF TGTGCCAGCAGTAGCGGGAGTGGTTCCTACAATGAGCAGTTCTTC
TRBJ2-7 NA NA TRBV5-1 14 CASSLSSGVHEQYF TGCGCCAGCAGCTTGTCTTCCGGAGTCCACGAGCAGTACTTC
TRBJ1-5 NA TRBD1 TRBV5-1 14 CASSMGQGGQPQHF TGCGCCAGCAGCATGGGACAGGGGGGACAGCCCCAGCATTTT
TRBJ1-4 NA TRBD1 TRBV28 15 CASSTWTGLNEKLFF TGTGCCAGCAGTACATGGACAGGTTTAAATGAAAAACTGTTTTTT
TRBJ2-2 NA TRBD1 TRBV28 19 CASSLVGTGGAGGTGELFF TGTGCCAGCAGTTTAGTCGGGACAGGGGGCGCTGGGGGCACCGGGGAGCTGTTTTTT
TRBJ2-1 few TRBD2 TRBV19 15 CASNILAGAGNEQFF TGTGCCAGCAACATACTAGCGGGAGCGGGGAATGAGCAGTTCTTC
TRBJ2-7 NA TRBD2 TRBV29-1 16 CSVVRELAGGPREQYF TGCAGCGTTGTCAGGGAGCTAGCGGGAGGGCCGAGGGAGCAGTACTTC
TRBJ1-2 medium-sized NA TRBV5-1 15 CASSLVQGFQNGYTF TGCGCCAGCAGCTTGGTTCAGGGTTTCCAGAATGGCTACACCTTC
TRBJ2-6 NA NA TRBV4-2 17 CASSQDVLSSGANVLTF TGTGCCAGCAGCCAAGATGTTCTGTCCTCTGGGGCCAACGTCCTGACTTTC
TRBJ2-7 NA NA TRBV6-1 18 CASSEALQGSGYSYEQYF TGTGCCAGCAGTGAAGCGCTTCAGGGTAGCGGATACTCCTACGAGCAGTACTTC
TRBJ2-1 NA TRBD2 TRBV6-5 15 CASTDVAGGPREQFF TGTGCCAGCACTGACGTAGCGGGAGGGCCTCGGGAGCAGTTCTTC
TRBJ1-2 NA TRBD1 TRBV9 12 CASSGTVYGYTF TGTGCCAGCAGTGGGACAGTCTATGGCTACACCTTC
TRBJ2-2 NA NA TRBV5-4 12 CASSLYAGELFF TGTGCCAGCAGCTTGTATGCCGGGGAGCTGTTTTTT
TRBJ2-3 NA TRBD2 TRBV15 16 CATSTGTSGSTDTQYF TGTGCCACCAGCACCGGGACTAGCGGGAGCACAGATACGCAGTATTTT
TRBJ1-4 NA NA TRBV27 17 CASSLGAELRAGEKLFF TGTGCCAGCAGTTTAGGGGCGGAACTTCGGGCAGGGGAAAAACTGTTTTTT
TRBJ1-1 NA NA TRBV6-1 13 CASSDINRAEAFF TGTGCCAGCAGTGACATAAACAGGGCTGAAGCTTTCTTT
TRBJ2-5 NA TRBD1 TRBV13 15 CASSARQGAAETQYF TGTGCCAGCAGCGCGCGACAGGGGGCGGCAGAGACCCAGTACTTC
TRBJ1-1 NA NA TRBV25-1 16 CASSARQSVLNTEAFF TGTGCCAGCAGCGCGAGACAGTCCGTTCTGAACACTGAAGCTTTCTTT
TRBJ2-3 NA TRBD2 TRBV2 17 CASKPGLAGAYADTQYF TGTGCCAGCAAACCGGGACTAGCGGGAGCTTATGCAGATACGCAGTATTTT
TRBJ2-3 NA NA TRBV2 13 CASRVSFTDTQYF TGTGCCAGCAGAGTTAGCTTTACAGATACGCAGTATTTT
TRBJ1-2 NA TRBD1 TRBV7-3 17 CASSRTGGEGSTSGYTF TGTGCCAGCAGCCGAACAGGGGGCGAGGGAAGTACTAGTGGCTACACCTTC
TRBJ2-6 NA TRBD1 TRBV9 18 CASSARDSNHSGANVLTF TGTGCCAGCAGCGCCCGGGACAGCAACCACTCTGGGGCCAACGTCCTGACTTTC
TRBJ2-5 NA TRBD1 TRBV30 16 CAWSKDRGPPVETQYF TGTGCCTGGAGTAAGGACAGGGGGCCCCCTGTGGAGACCCAGTACTTC
TRBJ2-1 NA NA TRBV6-5 14 CASRPASAYNEQFF TGTGCCAGCAGACCGGCAAGCGCCTACAATGAGCAGTTCTTC
TRBJ2-7 few NA TRBV5-6 13 CASSLVSGYEQYF TGTGCCAGCAGCTTGGTTTCCGGCTACGAGCAGTACTTC
TRBJ2-7 NA TRBD1 TRBV7-2 14 CASSSDRGHYEQYF TGTGCCAGCAGCTCAGACAGGGGGCACTACGAGCAGTACTTC
TRBJ1-3 once NA TRBV7-2 13 CASSLIQENTIYF TGTGCCAGCAGCTTAATACAGGAAAACACCATATATTTT
TRBJ1-2 NA TRBD1 TRBV18 14 CASSPQGAGYGYTF TGTGCCAGCTCACCACAGGGGGCAGGTTATGGCTACACCTTC
TRBJ2-1 NA TRBD2 TRBV11-3 16 CASSPGLAGGGNEQFF TGTGCCAGCAGCCCAGGACTAGCGGGAGGGGGCAATGAGCAGTTCTTC
TRBJ2-7 NA NA TRBV5-6 13 CASSLGAAREQYF TGTGCCAGCAGCTTGGGGGCCGCGCGAGAGCAGTACTTC
TRBJ2-7 once NA TRBV28 12 CASSRGSYEQYF TGTGCCAGCAGCCGCGGCTCCTACGAGCAGTACTTC
TRBJ2-3 NA NA TRBV9 13 CASSAYYTDTQYF TGTGCCAGCAGCGCCTACTACACAGATACGCAGTATTTT
TRBJ1-2 NA TRBD1 TRBV7-2 13 CASSQDRDYGYTF TGTGCCAGCAGCCAGGACAGGGACTATGGCTACACCTTC
TRBJ2-7 NA TRBD2 TRBV7-2 14 CASRTGEGRGEQYF TGTGCCAGCAGGACGGGGGAGGGTCGAGGAGAGCAGTACTTC
TRBJ2-7 NA TRBD2 TRBV5-1 14 CASSSREERKGQYF TGCGCCAGCAGCTCCCGGGAGGAGAGAAAGGGGCAGTACTTC
TRBJ2-7 NA NA TRBV5-4 16 CASSRLGRDKSYEQYF TGTGCCAGCAGCCGCCTAGGCCGGGATAAGTCCTACGAGCAGTACTTC
TRBJ2-1 once NA TRBV6-6 14 CASSYSRESGEQFF TGTGCCAGCAGTTACTCGCGAGAGTCGGGAGAGCAGTTCTTC
TRBJ2-2 NA NA TRBV2 13 CASSWDTDRELFF TGTGCCAGCAGTTGGGACACCGATCGGGAGCTGTTTTTT
TRBJ2-5 NA TRBD1 TRBV7-2 16 CASSFPGQPYQETQYF TGTGCCAGCAGCTTTCCGGGACAGCCGTACCAAGAGACCCAGTACTTC